These 10 T cell receptor beta chains share one sample of origin, sequenced in a study of blood T cell repertoires in COVID-19. Assay: immunoSEQ multiplex PCR; the TCRdb copy retains only in-frame clones and omits some. The repertoire has about 320,000 clones, roughly 91% of them found once; the top ten carry around 10%. The sample comprised peripheral blood. The receptor set was obtained from a woman aged 25 to 39 with COVID-19, enrolled during active disease.

The CDR3 region has the DNA TGTGCCAGCAGAATGGGTAGTTGGACAGGGGGCGCAGGGACTGAAGCTTTCTTT. It translates to CASRMGSWTGGAGTEAFF. The chain joins TRBV28 to TRBJ1-1, with 11 bases aligning to TRBD1. The CDR3 is made up of 18 amino acids. V was clipped by 6 bases and J by 5 bases; unmatched bases: 17. CDR1 is MDHEN, CDR2 SYDVKM, per germline.

Concerning this clone itself: The sample contains more than one DNA sequence encoding this CDR3. The genes are TRBV27 and TRBJ2-7, with 9 bases that match TRBD1. V lost 5 bases, J lost 3 bases, and 5 bases stayed unmatched. There are 14 residues in the CDR3. CDR1 is MNHEY, CDR2 SMNVEV, per germline (reference sequence). CDR3 sequence (DNA): TGTGCCAGCAGTCCTGGGACAGGGAACTACGAGCAGTACTTC. Amino acids: CASSPGTGNYEQYF.

This clone was counted once. The chain has TRBV3-1 (or the pseudogene TRBV3-2) and TRBJ2-7; tentatively, D is TRBD2 (6 bases). The CDR3 sequence is 12 residues long. Germline V gives CDR1 LGHDT, CDR2 YNNKEL (reference sequence). V was clipped by 4 bases and J by 7 bases, with 11 bases between them. CDR3 sequence (DNA): TGTGCCAGCAGCCGGGGAGGCGTAGAGCAGTACTTC. Its protein product is CASSRGGVEQYF.

The chain is built from TRBV2 and TRBJ2-4; TRBD2 matches at 7 bases. Germline V gene data show CDR1 as SNHLY and CDR2 as FYNNEI. CDR3 length: 15 residues. Losses at the gene ends were 8 bases for V and 1 base for J; bases not matched to a gene: 8. Here the CDR3 reads CASGGRDGAKNIQYF. For the CDR3, the DNA is TGTGCCAGCGGTGGGAGGGATGGGGCCAAAAACATTCAGTACTTC.

This chain uses TRBV1 with TRBJ2-7; TRBD1, the table's D call, was not compared with the DNA. TRBV1 is a documented pseudogene. The CDR3 runs 21 residues. The CDR3 here is CTSSQEREPGWSPLSIYEQYF. CDR3 nucleotide sequence: TGCACCAGCAGCCAAGAAAGGGAACCAGGGTGGAGCCCCCTTTCAATATACGAGCAGTACTTC.

The chain uses TRBV2 and TRBJ1-1; 7 bases map to TRBD1. J gave up 1 base and V 7 bases, and 6 bases lay outside the gene matches. This CDR3 is built from 14 residues. The germline CDR1 and CDR2 sequences are SNHLY and FYNNEI. The CDR3 DNA sequence: TGTGCCAGCAAGACAGGGTTGGAGAACACTGAAGCTTTCTTT. Encoded protein: CASKTGLENTEAFF.

The gene calls are TRBV3-1 (or the pseudogene TRBV3-2) and TRBJ1-6; TRBD1 might be the D (5 bases). V was pared by 1 base and J by 5 bases, with 15 bases between. The germline CDR1 and CDR2 sequences are LGHDT and YNNKEL (reference sequence). The CDR3 is 17 residues long. Here the CDR3 reads CASSQGGGGGNNSPLHF. CDR3 DNA sequence: TGTGCCAGCAGCCAAGGAGGAGGTGGGGGGAATAATTCACCCCTCCACTTT.

The V gene is TRBV7-2, the J gene TRBJ1-2; 8 positions agree with TRBD1. The length of the CDR3 is 13 residues. Germline lookup yields CDR1 SGHTA and CDR2 FQGNSA. Losses at the gene ends were 5 bases for V and 5 bases for J; bases not matched to a gene: 4. CDR3 nucleotides: TGTGCCAGCAGCCAGGACAGGGCATATGGCTACACCTTC. Amino acid sequence: CASSQDRAYGYTF.

This chain connects TRBV27 to TRBJ2-1; the D gene is possibly TRBD2 (6 bases). This CDR3 contains 14 residues. Trimming shortened V by 8 bases and J by 4 bases, and 15 bases separated the two germline ends. Germline V gene data show CDR1 as MNHEY and CDR2 as SMNVEV (reference sequence). The CDR3 nucleotides read TGTGCCAGCGGGGAGCGGGTAAATTACAATGAGCAGTTCTTC. The encoded protein is CASGERVNYNEQFF.

The chain combines TRBV5-4 with TRBJ1-2; a weak D match, TRBD1 (6 bases). V was trimmed by 0 bases and J by 8 bases, leaving 11 bases between them. Germline CDR1 reads SGHNT; CDR2 reads YYREEE (reference sequence). This CDR3 comprises 13 residues. The CDR3, as DNA: TGTGCCAGCAGCTTGGGCAGGGGAGAGGGCTACACCTTC. Translation: CASSLGRGEGYTF.